These 3 T cell receptor beta chains were sequenced from one sample in a study of T cells in Graves' hyperthyroidism and ophthalmopathy. Researchers amplified the TCR beta CDR3 regions from RNA transcripts. Using the HTBI primer set, a first-round RT-PCR was run on the TCR CDR3. In TCRdb, the multiplex PCR reads were re-called with MiXCR into one record per CDR3 protein. The sample includes some 300,000 distinct CDR3 sequences, 15% to 20% of them seen just once. Material for sequencing was blood. The origin of the receptors is a man over 45 with Graves' ophthalmopathy.

The rearrangement uses TRBV14 and TRBJ2-5; D is uncertain. The CDR3 runs to 12 residues. Germline V gene sequence: CDR1 SGHDN, CDR2 FVKESK. Trimming took 1 base from V and 4 from J, leaving 4 bases between them. This CDR3 reads CASSQVAETQYF. The CDR3 DNA reads as TGTGCCAGCAGCCAAGTCGCAGAGACCCAGTACTTC. Full variable domain (outside the CDR3, taken from reference TRBV14 and TRBJ2-5): EAGVTQFPSHSVIEKGQTVTLRCDPISGHDNLYWYRRVMGKEIKFLLHFVKESKQDESGMPNNRFLAERTGGTYSTLKVQPAELEDSGVYFCASSQVAETQYFGPGTRLLVL.

This clonotype was observed at least ten times. This chain connects TRBV2 to TRBJ2-1, with D possibly being TRBD2 (7 bases). CDR1 is SNHLY and CDR2 is FYNNEI in the germline V gene. This CDR3 has 16 residues. V lost 7 bases, J lost 4 bases, and 20 bases lay in between. The DNA of the CDR3 is TGTGCCAGCACCCAAGAGGGGGGGCAGGAGTACAATGAGCAGTTCTTC. Translated, it gives CASTQEGGQEYNEQFF.

This clonotype was recorded many times. The V call is TRBV7-2, the J call TRBJ2-7; D gene unclear. The CDR3 loop spans 12 amino acids. V was shortened by 2 bases and J by 7 bases, with 9 bases between the two germline ends. The V gene's germline CDR1 is SGHTA and CDR2 FQGNSA. CDR3 in DNA: TGTGCCAGCAGCTTATCCGCATTGGAGCAGTACTTC. Its translation: CASSLSALEQYF.